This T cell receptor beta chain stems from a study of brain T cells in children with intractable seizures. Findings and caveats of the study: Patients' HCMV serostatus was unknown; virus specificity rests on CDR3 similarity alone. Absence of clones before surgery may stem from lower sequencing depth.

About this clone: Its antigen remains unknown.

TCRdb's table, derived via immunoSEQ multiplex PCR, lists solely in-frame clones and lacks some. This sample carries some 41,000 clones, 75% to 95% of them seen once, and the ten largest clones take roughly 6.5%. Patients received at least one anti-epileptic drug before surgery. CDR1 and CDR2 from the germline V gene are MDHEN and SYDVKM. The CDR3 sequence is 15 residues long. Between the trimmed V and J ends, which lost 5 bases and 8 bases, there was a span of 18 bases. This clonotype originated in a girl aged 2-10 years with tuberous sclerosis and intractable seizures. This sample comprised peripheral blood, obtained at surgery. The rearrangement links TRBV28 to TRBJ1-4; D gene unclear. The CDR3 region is CASSLRGFSGEKLFF. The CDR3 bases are TGTGCCAGCAGTCTAAGAGGGTTTTCGGGCGAAAAACTGTTTTTT.